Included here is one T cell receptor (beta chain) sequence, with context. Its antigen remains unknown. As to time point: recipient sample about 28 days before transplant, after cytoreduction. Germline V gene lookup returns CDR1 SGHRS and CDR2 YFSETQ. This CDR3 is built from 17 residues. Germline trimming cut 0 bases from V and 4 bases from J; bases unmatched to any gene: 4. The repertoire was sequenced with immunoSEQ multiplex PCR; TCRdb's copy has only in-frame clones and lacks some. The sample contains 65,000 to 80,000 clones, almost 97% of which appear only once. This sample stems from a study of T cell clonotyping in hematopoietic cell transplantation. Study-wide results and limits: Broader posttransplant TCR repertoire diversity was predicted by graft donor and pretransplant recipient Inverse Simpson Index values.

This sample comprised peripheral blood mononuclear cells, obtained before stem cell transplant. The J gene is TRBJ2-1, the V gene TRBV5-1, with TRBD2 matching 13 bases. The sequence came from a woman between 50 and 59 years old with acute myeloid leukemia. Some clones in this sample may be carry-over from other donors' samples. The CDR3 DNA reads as TGCGCCAGCAGCTTGGGACTAGCGGGGGGTCTATACAATGAGCAGTTCTTC. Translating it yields CASSLGLAGGLYNEQFF.